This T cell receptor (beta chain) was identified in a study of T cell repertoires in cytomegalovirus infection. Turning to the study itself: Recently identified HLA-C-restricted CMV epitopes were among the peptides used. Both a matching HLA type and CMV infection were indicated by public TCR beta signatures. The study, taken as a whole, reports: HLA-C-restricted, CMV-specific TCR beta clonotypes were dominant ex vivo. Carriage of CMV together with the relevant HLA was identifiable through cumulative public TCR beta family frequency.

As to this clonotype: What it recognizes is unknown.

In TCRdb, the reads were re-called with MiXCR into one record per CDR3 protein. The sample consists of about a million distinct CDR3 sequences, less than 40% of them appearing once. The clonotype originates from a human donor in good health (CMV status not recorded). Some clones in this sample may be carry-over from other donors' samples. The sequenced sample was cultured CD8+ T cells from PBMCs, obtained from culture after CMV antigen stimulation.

CDR3: CASSFNSGGADEQYF. CDR3 DNA sequence: TGTGCCAGCAGCTTTAACAGCGGGGGGGCTGACGAGCAGTACTTC. The chain carries TRBV7-6 and TRBJ2-7; 10 bases fit TRBD2. The J segment lost 5 bases and the V segment lost 3 bases, leaving 7 bases of the junction unmatched. The CDR3 loop spans 15 amino acids. Per the germline V gene, CDR1 is SGHVS and CDR2 is FNYEAQ.